This T cell receptor (beta chain) was captured by sequencing in a study of blood T cell repertoires in COVID-19. Study-level background: The United States, Italy and Spain supplied acute and convalescent COVID-19 samples. PBMCs, B-cell-depleted T cells, or T cells were the source of the cDNA or gDNA that made up the material.

Authors' methods: Amplification of reference gene primers was used by the study to estimate nucleated cell counts. Sequencing was performed with immunoSEQ multiplex PCR; in TCRdb, only in-frame clones are kept and a portion is missing. V, J and clone size derive from that table, while D and trimming were established from the DNA sequence. The table records under 150,000 clones, 85% of them present only once. The J segment lost 1 base and the V segment lost 3 bases, leaving 2 bases of the junction unmatched. The CDR3 contains 15 residues. Germline V CDR1 and CDR2: SGHRS, YFSETQ. Source material: peripheral blood. The sequence derives from a woman in her thirties or forties with active or convalescent COVID-19. This chain joins TRBV5-1 and TRBJ1-3; 9 nucleotides match TRBD1. The CDR3: CASSSGTGSGNTIYF. The CDR3 DNA reads as TGCGCCAGCAGCTCAGGGACAGGGTCTGGAAACACCATATATTTT.